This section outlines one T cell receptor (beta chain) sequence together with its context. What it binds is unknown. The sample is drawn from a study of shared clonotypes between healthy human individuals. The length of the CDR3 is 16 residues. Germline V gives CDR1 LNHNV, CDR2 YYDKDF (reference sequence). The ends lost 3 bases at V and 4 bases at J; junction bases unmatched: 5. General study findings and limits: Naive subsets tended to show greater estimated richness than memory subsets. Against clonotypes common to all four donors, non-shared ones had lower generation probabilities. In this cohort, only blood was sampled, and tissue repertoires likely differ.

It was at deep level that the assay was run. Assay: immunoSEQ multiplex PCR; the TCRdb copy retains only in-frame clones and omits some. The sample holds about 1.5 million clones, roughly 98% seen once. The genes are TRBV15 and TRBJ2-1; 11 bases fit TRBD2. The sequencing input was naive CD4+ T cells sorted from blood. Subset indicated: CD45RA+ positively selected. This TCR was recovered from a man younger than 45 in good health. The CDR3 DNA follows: TGTGCCACCAGCAGTTTCAGGACTAGCGGGTACAATGAGCAGTTCTTC. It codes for CATSSFRTSGYNEQFF. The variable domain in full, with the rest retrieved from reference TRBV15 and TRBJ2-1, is DAMVIQNPRYQVTQFGKPVTLSCSQTLNHNVMYWYQQKSSQAPKLLFHYYDKDFNNEADTPDNFQSRRPNTSFCFLDIRSPGLGDTAMYLCATSSFRTSGYNEQFFGPGTRLTVL.